This TCR beta chain was sequenced in a study of blood T cell repertoires in COVID-19. Trimming removed 1 base from V and 4 bases from J; junction bases left unmatched: 10. This CDR3 has 17 amino acids. Looked up from germline, CDR1 is LGHNA and CDR2 is YSLEER. As processed by the authors: The authors estimated nucleated cell counts from reference gene primer amplification. Sequenced by immunoSEQ multiplex PCR; TCRdb stores in-frame clones only, minus some. That table furnishes V, J and clone size, whereas the DNA furnished D and trimming. The sample lists 70,000 to 95,000 clones, roughly 86% occurring once.

The receptor's source is a man aged 70-80 years with acute or convalescent COVID-19. This rearrangement joins TRBV4-3 to TRBJ2-1, with 7 bases that match TRBD2. What was sequenced was peripheral blood. Here the CDR3 reads CASSQGPGGGAYNEQFF. CDR3 coding DNA: TGCGCCAGCAGCCAAGGCCCTGGCGGGGGAGCTTACAATGAGCAGTTCTTC.